A single sample is the source of the 4 T cell receptor beta chains below, sequenced in a study of shared T cell receptors in the human thymus. TCRdb keeps only in-frame clones here, not all; method: immunoSEQ multiplex PCR. The table lists over 60,000 clones, 90% to 95% of them singletons. Material for sequencing was thymocytes. The source is a human donor.

The chain uses TRBV28 and TRBJ2-7, with no clear D. The CDR3 is 15 residues long. Germline CDR1 is MDHEN and CDR2 is SYDVKM. With 1 base removed from V and 0 bases from J, the gap between germline ends came to 10 bases. CDR3 sequence (DNA): TGTGCCAGCAGTTTATCGAGACTGAGCTCCTACGAGCAGTACTTC. Encoded protein: CASSLSRLSSYEQYF.

The genes are TRBV4-3 and TRBJ2-2; TRBD1 matches at 7 bases. Germline V lookup: CDR1 LGHNA, CDR2 YSLEER. The J segment lost 0 bases and the V segment lost 4 bases, leaving 2 bases of the junction unmatched. The CDR3 runs to 15 residues. The CDR3 DNA reads TGCGCCAGCAGCCCACAGGGGACGAACACCGGGGAGCTGTTTTTT. Translation gives CASSPQGTNTGELFF.

The chain is built from TRBV6-1 and TRBJ1-6; D unresolved. The germline V and J ends were trimmed by 2 bases and 10 bases, with 15 bases remaining between them. This CDR3 has 15 amino acids. Germline CDR1 is MNHNS and CDR2 is SASEGT. The CDR3 DNA reads as TGTGCCAGCAGTGAACGACGGTCAAGAGGGTCACCCCTCCACTTT. Its translation: CASSERRSRGSPLHF.

The rearrangement uses TRBV4-2 and TRBJ1-2; the match to TRBD1 covers 12 bases. This CDR3 has 18 amino acids. Germline-derived CDR1 and CDR2 are LGHNA and YNFKEQ. V lost 1 base and J lost 4; bases outside the gene matches: 10. CDR3 protein: CASSQGVSGTGGGYGYTF. In nucleotides, the CDR3 is TGTGCCAGCAGCCAAGGGGTTTCCGGGACAGGGGGCGGCTATGGCTACACCTTC.